The entry that follows covers one TCR beta chain sequence. Its antigen is as yet unknown. When the RNA was reverse transcribed, random hexamers were used with an input of roughly 0.45 to 1 ug. The immunoSEQ assay covered 54 Vbeta and 13 Jbeta segments for CDR3. TCRdb recomputed calls from the immunoSEQ multiplex PCR reads with MiXCR, one row per CDR3 protein. The sample includes 400,000 or so distinct CDR3 sequences, about 85% of them seen just once. Patients with stable or active relapsing-remitting disease, all of them treatment-naive, made up the multiple sclerosis controls. TEMRA cells underwent FACS enrichment and CD8+ and CD4+ T cells underwent negative isolation. This sample is drawn from a study of CD8 T cells in Susac syndrome. Study observations and caveats: The study recognized that the number of individuals in its TCR sequencing and HLA analysis was relatively small.

Trimming pared 4 bases from V and 4 bases from J, leaving 14 bases between. CDR3 size: 14 residues. CDR1 is MNHEY, CDR2 SMNVEV, per germline (reference sequence). The sample was CD8+ T cells from PBMCs. The rearrangement links TRBV27 to TRBJ2-7; D gene ambiguous. The clonotype was recovered from a human donor with multiple sclerosis. This chain's CDR3 is CASSSLESLYEQYF. CDR3 DNA: TGTGCCAGCAGTTCCCTAGAGAGTCTTTACGAGCAGTACTTC.